The source of this T cell receptor (beta chain) is a study of cytomegalovirus exposure and HLA in healthy donors. V lost 1 base and J lost 8, with 11 bases in between. The CDR3 contains 13 residues. The V gene's germline CDR1 is SEHNR and CDR2 FQNEAQ (reference sequence). Amplification used 60 Vbeta primers and 13 Jbeta primers. Measured with immunoSEQ multiplex PCR; TCRdb has only the in-frame clones, and not every one. The sample contains about 200,000 clones, 79% of which appear only once. Sequencing was performed on PBMCs. This TCR derives from a girl aged 5 to 17 in good health and CMV-seropositive. The gene calls are TRBV7-9 and TRBJ1-2, with D perhaps TRBD1 (5 bases). CDR3 protein: CASSLGAGNGYTF. The CDR3 nucleotides are TGTGCCAGCAGCTTAGGGGCAGGGAACGGCTACACCTTC.